This T cell receptor (beta chain) was identified during a study of vaccination and CD4 T cells after COVID-19. Overall study: Post-vaccine sampling followed dose two by a median approximately 74 days (range 14 to 241).

CDR1 is MNHNS and CDR2 is SASEGT in the germline V gene. This CDR3 has 14 amino acids. The V and J ends lost 6 bases and 6 bases, in that order; junction bases with no gene match: 10. Treatment specified: 10-day PBMC culture with coronavirus spike peptide pools or control peptides (ViraFEST assay). Of note for this clonotype: Its antigen is unidentified.

At the Johns Hopkins FTIC core, DNA taken from cultured CD4+ T cells was sequenced by way of the Oncomine TCR Beta short-read assay. TCRdb reprocessed the PCR reads with MiXCR, giving one entry per CDR3 protein. The data contain roughly 20,000 distinct CDR3 sequences, 43% of them singletons. J is TRBJ1-1 and V is TRBV6-1; TRBD1 matches 7 bases. This sequence was found in a human donor who had recovered from COVID-19. The starting material was CD4+ T cells from blood, cultured in vitro, obtained after SARS-CoV-2 vaccination. For the CDR3, the DNA is TGTGCCAGCAGGGAGACAGGGCCTATATCTGAAGCTTTCTTT. It yields the protein CASRETGPISEAFF.